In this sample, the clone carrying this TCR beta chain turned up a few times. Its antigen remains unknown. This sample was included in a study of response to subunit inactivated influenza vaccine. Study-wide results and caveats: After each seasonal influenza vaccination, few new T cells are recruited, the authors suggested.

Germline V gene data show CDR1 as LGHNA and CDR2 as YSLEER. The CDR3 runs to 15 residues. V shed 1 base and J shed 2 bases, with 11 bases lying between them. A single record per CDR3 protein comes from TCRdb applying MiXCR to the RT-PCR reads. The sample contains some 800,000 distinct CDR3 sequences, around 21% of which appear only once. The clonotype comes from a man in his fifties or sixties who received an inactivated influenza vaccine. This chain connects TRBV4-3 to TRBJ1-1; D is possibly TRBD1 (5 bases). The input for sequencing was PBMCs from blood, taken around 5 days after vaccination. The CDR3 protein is CASSQVRGFNTEAFF. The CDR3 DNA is TGCGCCAGCAGCCAAGTTAGGGGCTTCAACACTGAAGCTTTCTTT.